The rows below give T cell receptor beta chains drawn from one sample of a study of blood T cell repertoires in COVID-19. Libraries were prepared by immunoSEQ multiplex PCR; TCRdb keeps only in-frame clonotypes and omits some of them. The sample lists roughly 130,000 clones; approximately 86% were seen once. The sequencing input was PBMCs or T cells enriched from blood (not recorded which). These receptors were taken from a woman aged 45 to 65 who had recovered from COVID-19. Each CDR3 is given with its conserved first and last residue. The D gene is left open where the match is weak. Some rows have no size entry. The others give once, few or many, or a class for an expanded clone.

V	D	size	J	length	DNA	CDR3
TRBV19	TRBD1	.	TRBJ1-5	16	TGTGCCAGTAGACGACAGGGTACGTTTAGCAATCAGCCCCAGCATTTT	CASRRQGTFSNQPQHF
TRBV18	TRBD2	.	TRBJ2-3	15	TGTGCCAGCTCACCAACGACTAGCGGCACAGATACGCAGTATTTT	CASSPTTSGTDTQYF
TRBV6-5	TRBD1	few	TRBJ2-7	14	TGTGCCAGCAGTCACGGGACAGGGGCGGGCGAGCAGTACTTC	CASSHGTGAGEQYF
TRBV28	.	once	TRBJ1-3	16	TGTGCCAGCAGTCCCCAGGGCGCAAGCTCTGGAAACACCATATATTTT	CASSPQGASSGNTIYF
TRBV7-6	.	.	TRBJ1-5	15	TGTGCCAGCAGCTTAGACGGCGGGCGCAATCAGCCCCAGCATTTT	CASSLDGGRNQPQHF
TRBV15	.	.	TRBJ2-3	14	TGTGCCACCAGCAGAGATATAGGGGCAGATACGCAGTATTTT	CATSRDIGADTQYF
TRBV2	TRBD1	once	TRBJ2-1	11	TGTGCCGACACAGGGGGCGTTGAGCAGTTCTTC	CADTGGVEQFF
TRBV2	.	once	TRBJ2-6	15	TGTGCCAGCAGTCGGGGGAGCTCTGGGGCCAACGTCCTGACTTTC	CASSRGSSGANVLTF
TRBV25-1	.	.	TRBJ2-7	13	TGTGCCAGCAGTGAATTGACAGTCGACGAGCAGTACTTC	CASSELTVDEQYF
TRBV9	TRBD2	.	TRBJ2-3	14	TGTGCCAGCAGCTCTAGCGGGGGGACAGATACGCAGTATTTT	CASSSSGGTDTQYF
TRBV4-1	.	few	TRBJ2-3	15	TGCGCCAGCAGCCAAGTCCACGGTGGGCTAGATACGCAGTATTTT	CASSQVHGGLDTQYF
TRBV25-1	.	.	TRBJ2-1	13	TGTGCCAGCAGTGGACCCACAGGGTATGAGCAGTTCTTC	CASSGPTGYEQFF
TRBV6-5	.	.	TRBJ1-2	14	TGTGCCAGCAGTTACTATCAGGGGATAGGTGGCTACACCTTC	CASSYYQGIGGYTF